This T cell receptor beta chain is from a study of glioma-infiltrating T cells. This clonotype came up many times. Its antigen is currently unknown. There are 15 residues in the CDR3. Trimming took 2 bases from V and 7 from J, leaving 15 bases between them. Germline CDR1 reads MNHEY; CDR2 reads SMNVEV (reference sequence). General study points: Only very few CDR3 sequences appeared in both tissue and blood. Non-neoplastic patients had below-expected tissue-blood divergence, while all gliomas exceeded expectation.

TCR alpha and beta CDR3 regions were amplified from RNA using iRepertoire nested multiplex PCR. Input was roughly 100-450 ng of tissue mRNA or PBMC total RNA. TCRdb analysed the multiplex PCR reads with MiXCR anew, one entry per CDR3 protein. The table has roughly 200,000 distinct CDR3 sequences, roughly 45% seen once. The sequencing sample was made of glioma tissue, nonneoplastic brain tissue, or PBMCs (not recorded which). The chain joins TRBV27 to TRBJ2-1, with a weak D call TRBD1 (6 bases). This receptor was taken from a human donor with low-grade glioma or glioblastoma, undergoing nonglioma brain surgery, or in good health (not recorded which). CDR3 sequence (DNA): TGTGCCAGCAGTTTAGGGGCAGGGGTAGGAAATGAGCAGTTCTTC. Protein: CASSLGAGVGNEQFF.